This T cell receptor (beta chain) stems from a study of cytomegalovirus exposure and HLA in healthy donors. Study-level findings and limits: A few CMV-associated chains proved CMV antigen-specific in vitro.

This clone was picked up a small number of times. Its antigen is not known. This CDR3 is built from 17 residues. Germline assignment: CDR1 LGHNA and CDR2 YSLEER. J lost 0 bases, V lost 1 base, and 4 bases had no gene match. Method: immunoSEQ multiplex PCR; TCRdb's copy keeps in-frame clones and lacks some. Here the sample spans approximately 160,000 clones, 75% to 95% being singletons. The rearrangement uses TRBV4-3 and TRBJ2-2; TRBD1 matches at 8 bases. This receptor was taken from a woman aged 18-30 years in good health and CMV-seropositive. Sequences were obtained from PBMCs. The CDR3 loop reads CASSQGQDRANTGELFF. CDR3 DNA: TGCGCCAGCAGCCAAGGGCAGGACAGGGCGAACACCGGGGAGCTGTTTTTT.